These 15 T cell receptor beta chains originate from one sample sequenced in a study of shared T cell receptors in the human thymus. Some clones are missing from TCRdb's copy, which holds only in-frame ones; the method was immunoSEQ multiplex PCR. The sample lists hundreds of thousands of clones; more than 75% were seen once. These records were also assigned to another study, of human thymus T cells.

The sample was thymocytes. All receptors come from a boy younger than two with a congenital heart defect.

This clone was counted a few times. The DNA for the CDR3 is TGTGCCAGCAGTTCCGCAGGGGGTGTCACCGGGGAGCTGTTTTTT. Translated: CASSSAGGVTGELFF. V and J are TRBV6-5 and TRBJ2-2, with 7 bases that match TRBD1. Losses at the gene ends were 4 bases for V and 4 bases for J; bases not matched to a gene: 6. The CDR3 loop spans 15 amino acids. CDR1 is MNHEY and CDR2 is SVGAGI in the germline V gene.

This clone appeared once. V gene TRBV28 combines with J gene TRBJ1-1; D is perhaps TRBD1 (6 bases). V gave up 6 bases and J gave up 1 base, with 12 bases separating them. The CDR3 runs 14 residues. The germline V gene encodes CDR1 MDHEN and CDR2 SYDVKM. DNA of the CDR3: TGTGCCAGCAGGGTGGGGGCATGGAACACTGAAGCTTTCTTT. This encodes CASRVGAWNTEAFF.

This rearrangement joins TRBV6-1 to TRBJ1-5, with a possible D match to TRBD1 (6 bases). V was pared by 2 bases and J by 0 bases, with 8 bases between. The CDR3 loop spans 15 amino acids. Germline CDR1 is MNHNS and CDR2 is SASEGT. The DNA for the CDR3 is TGTGCCAGCAGTGAACCAGGGGCTAGCAATCAGCCCCAGCATTTT. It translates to CASSEPGASNQPQHF.

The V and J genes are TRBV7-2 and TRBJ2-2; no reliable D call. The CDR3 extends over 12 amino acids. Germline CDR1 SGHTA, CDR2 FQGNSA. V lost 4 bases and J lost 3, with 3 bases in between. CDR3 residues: CASSSYTGELFF. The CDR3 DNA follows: TGTGCCAGCAGCTCATACACCGGGGAGCTGTTTTTT.

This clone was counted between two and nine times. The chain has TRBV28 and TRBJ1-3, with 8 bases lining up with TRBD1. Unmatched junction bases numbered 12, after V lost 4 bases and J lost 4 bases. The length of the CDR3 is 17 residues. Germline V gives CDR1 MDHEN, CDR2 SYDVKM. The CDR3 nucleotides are TGTGCCAGCAGTTCACGTTCGGACAGGGCAATAGGAAACACCATATATTTT. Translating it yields CASSSRSDRAIGNTIYF.

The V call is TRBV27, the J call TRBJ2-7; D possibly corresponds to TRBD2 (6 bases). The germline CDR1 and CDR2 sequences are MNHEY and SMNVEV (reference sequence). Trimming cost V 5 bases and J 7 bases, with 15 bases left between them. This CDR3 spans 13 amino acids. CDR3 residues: CASSPRLVPEQYF. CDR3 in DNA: TGTGCCAGCAGTCCCCGACTAGTTCCTGAGCAGTACTTC.

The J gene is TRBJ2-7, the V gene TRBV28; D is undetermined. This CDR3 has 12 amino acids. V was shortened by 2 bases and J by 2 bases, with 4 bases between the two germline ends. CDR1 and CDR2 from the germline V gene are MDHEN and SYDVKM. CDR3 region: CASSLQTYEQYF. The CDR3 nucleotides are TGTGCCAGCAGTTTACAGACCTACGAGCAGTACTTC.

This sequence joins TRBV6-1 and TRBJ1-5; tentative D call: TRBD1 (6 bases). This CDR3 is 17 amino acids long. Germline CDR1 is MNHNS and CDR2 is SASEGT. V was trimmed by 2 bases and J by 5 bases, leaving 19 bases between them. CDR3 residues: CASSEKRDLRGHQPQHF. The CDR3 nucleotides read TGTGCCAGCAGTGAAAAGAGGGACCTCAGGGGTCATCAGCCCCAGCATTTT.

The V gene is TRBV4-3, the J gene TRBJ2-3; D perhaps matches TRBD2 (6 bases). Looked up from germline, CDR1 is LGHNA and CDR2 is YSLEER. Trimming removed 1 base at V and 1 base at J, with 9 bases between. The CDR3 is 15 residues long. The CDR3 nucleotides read TGCGCCAGCAGCCAAGTTTCTAGCGGCACAGATACGCAGTATTTT. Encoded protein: CASSQVSSGTDTQYF.

CDR3 DNA: TGTGCCAGCAGCATTCCCGGGACAGGGTCTCGAGAGCAGTACTTC. It encodes CASSIPGTGSREQYF. This chain connects TRBV5-4 to TRBJ2-7; 9 nucleotides align to TRBD1. With V trimmed by 4 bases and J by 7 bases, 12 bases remained unmatched. This CDR3 has 15 residues. CDR1 is SGHNT, CDR2 YYREEE, per germline (reference sequence). Full variable domain (remainder filled in from reference TRBV5-4 and TRBJ2-7): ETGVTQSPTHLIKTRGQQVTLRCSSQSGHNTVSWYQQALGQGPQFIFQYYREEENGRGNFPPRFSGLQFPNYSSELNVNALELDDSALYLCASSIPGTGSREQYFGPGTRLTVT.

CDR3 nucleotide sequence: TGTGCCAGCTCACCCCGCGCGGGGATCCCCTACGAGCAGTACTTC. This translates into CASSPRAGIPYEQYF. This sequence joins TRBV6-4 and TRBJ2-7; possible D gene TRBD2, 6 bases. V was shortened by 8 bases and J by 2 bases, with 19 bases between the two germline ends. Germline CDR1 MRHNA, CDR2 SNTAGT. CDR3 length equals 15 residues.

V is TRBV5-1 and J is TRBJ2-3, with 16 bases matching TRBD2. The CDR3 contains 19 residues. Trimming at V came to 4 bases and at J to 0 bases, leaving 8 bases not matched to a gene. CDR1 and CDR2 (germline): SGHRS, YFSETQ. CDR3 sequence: CASSPLPGLAGGSTDTQYF. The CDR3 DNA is TGCGCCAGCAGCCCCCTCCCGGGACTAGCGGGGGGGAGCACAGATACGCAGTATTTT.

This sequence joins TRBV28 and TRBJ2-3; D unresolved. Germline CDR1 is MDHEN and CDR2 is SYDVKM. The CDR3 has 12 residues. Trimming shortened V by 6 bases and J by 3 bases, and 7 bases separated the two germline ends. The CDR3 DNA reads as TGTGCCAGCAGGCAGTGGACAGATACGCAGTATTTT. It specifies CASRQWTDTQYF.

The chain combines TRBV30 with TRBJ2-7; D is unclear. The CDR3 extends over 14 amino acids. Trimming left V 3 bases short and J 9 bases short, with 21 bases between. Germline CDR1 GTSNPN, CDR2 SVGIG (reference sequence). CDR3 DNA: TGTGCCTGGAGCCCCGGTCTCAAACACCGAGGGCAGTACTTC. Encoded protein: CAWSPGLKHRGQYF. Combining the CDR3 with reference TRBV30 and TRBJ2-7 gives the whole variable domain SQTIHQWPATLVQPVGSPLSLECTVEGTSNPNLYWYRQAAGRGLQLLFYSVGIGQISSEVPQNLSASRPQDRQFILSSKKLLLSDSGFYLCAWSPGLKHRGQYFGPGTRLTVT.

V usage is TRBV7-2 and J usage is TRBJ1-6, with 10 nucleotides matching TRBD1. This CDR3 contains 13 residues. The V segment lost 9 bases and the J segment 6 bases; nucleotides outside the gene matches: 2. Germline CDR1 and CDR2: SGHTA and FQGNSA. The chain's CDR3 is CASGDRGNSPLHF. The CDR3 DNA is TGTGCCAGTGGGGACAGGGGTAATTCACCCCTCCACTTT.